Shown below are 20 T cell receptor beta chains from a single sample sequenced in a study of tumor-infiltrating lymphocytes in oesophageal squamous cell carcinoma. One entry per CDR3 protein, called by TCRdb with MiXCR from the PCR reads. Seen here are 20,000 or so distinct CDR3 sequences, approximately 39% observed once, and the top ten hold less than 45%. Sequencing was performed on esophageal tumor tissue. The receptors originated from a male donor with esophageal squamous cell carcinoma.

This clonotype was seen only once. This rearrangement joins TRBV28 to TRBJ1-1; D call uncertain. Per germline, CDR1 MDHEN and CDR2 SYDVKM. Trimming took off 3 bases at V and 7 bases at J, with 9 bases between the two ends. The CDR3 sequence is 12 residues long. The CDR3 DNA reads as TGTGCCAGCAGTTTGGGATGGGTTGAAGCTTTCTTT. It is translated as CASSLGWVEAFF.

The rearrangement uses TRBV11-1 and TRBJ2-3; TRBD2 matches at 12 bases. Germline-derived CDR1 and CDR2 are SGHAT and FQDESV (reference sequence). Germline trimming cut 5 bases from V and 3 bases from J; bases unmatched to any gene: 15. The CDR3 is made up of 19 amino acids. CDR3 residues: CASSPIPGLAGTRTDTQYF. The CDR3 nucleotides read TGTGCCAGCAGCCCCATTCCCGGACTAGCGGGAACTCGAACAGATACGCAGTATTTT.

The chain recombines TRBV7-6 with TRBJ2-3; 10 bases match TRBD2. The assigned J gene may be wrong: the sequence end matches TRBJ2-7 better. CDR1 SGHVS and CDR2 FNYEAQ come from the germline V gene. This CDR3 has 14 residues. The DNA for the CDR3 is TGTGCCAGCAGCTTAACTAGCGGGACGGACGAGCAGTACTTC. It specifies CASSLTSGTDEQYF.

This clonotype was detected ten times or more. The CDR3 spells CAISVTGSSYEQYF. In nucleotides, the CDR3 is TGTGCCATCAGCGTTACAGGGAGCTCCTACGAGCAGTACTTC. This rearrangement joins TRBV10-3 to TRBJ2-7; D is possibly TRBD1 (6 bases). The CDR3 length is 14 residues. The germline V and J ends were trimmed by 6 bases and 0 bases, with 12 bases remaining between them. Germline values: CDR1 ENHRY, CDR2 SYGVKD.

The rearrangement uses TRBV28 and TRBJ1-5; no firm D call. V was pared by 8 bases and J by 5 bases, with 13 bases between. This CDR3 region has 13 residues. Germline CDR1 reads MDHEN; CDR2 reads SYDVKM. The CDR3 sequence is CASGLEGHQPQHF. CDR3 sequence (DNA): TGTGCCAGCGGACTAGAGGGTCATCAGCCCCAGCATTTT. The full variable domain, with the rest looked up from reference TRBV28 and TRBJ1-5, is DVKVTQSSRYLVKRTGEKVFLECVQDMDHENMFWYRQDPGLGLRLIYFSYDVKMKEKGDIPEGYSVSREKKERFSLILESASTNQTSMYLCASGLEGHQPQHFGDGTRLSIL.

This clonotype appeared many times. This may stem from a read error, because a much larger clone lies one nucleotide away. The chain is built from TRBV11-2 and TRBJ2-5, with D unclear. This CDR3 region has 14 residues. The germline V and J ends were trimmed by 5 bases and 11 bases, with 21 bases remaining between them. Germline CDR1 is SGHAT and CDR2 is FQNNGV. The CDR3: CASSRVQRVNEQYF. CDR3 coding DNA: TGTGCCAGCAGCCGAGTTCAACGGGTTAATGAGCAGTACTTC.

The chain employs TRBV7-3 and TRBJ2-7; 8 bases agree with TRBD1. V lost 0 bases to trimming and J lost 3 bases; unmatched junction nucleotides: 4. This CDR3 contains 15 residues. CDR1 is SGHTA, CDR2 FQGTGA, per germline. CDR3 amino acids: CASSLTGDRLYEQYF. Written as DNA, the CDR3 is TGTGCCAGCAGCTTAACCGGGGACAGGCTCTACGAGCAGTACTTC.

The sample holds many counts of this clonotype. A read error may be the cause here, since a much bigger clone is one base away. The rearrangement joins TRBV7-9 to TRBJ2-7; 7 positions match TRBD2. Germline V gene lookup returns CDR1 SEHNR and CDR2 FQNEAQ (reference sequence). Trimming cost V 4 bases and J 7 bases; bases outside gene matches: 10. CDR3 size: 14 residues. The CDR3 region has the DNA TGTGCCAGCAGCTACCGGGGGGAATACAATGAGCAGTACTTC. Its protein is CASSYRGEYNEQYF.

The J gene is TRBJ2-3, the V gene TRBV5-4; D not certain. Per germline, CDR1 SGHNT and CDR2 YYREEE (reference sequence). Trimming removed 0 bases from V and 2 bases from J, with 13 bases in between. CDR3 length: 16 residues. CDR3 nucleotides: TGTGCCAGCAGCTTGGGAAAATCCCCTCTCACAGATACGCAGTATTTT. Amino acids: CASSLGKSPLTDTQYF.

This clonotype was counted at least ten times. The V call is TRBV7-9, the J call TRBJ2-3; D might be TRBD1 or TRBD2, each matching 5 bases. CDR3 length equals 13 residues. The V and J ends lost 1 base and 3 bases respectively, with 5 bases between them. Germline V CDR1 and CDR2: SEHNR, FQNEAQ (reference sequence). The CDR3 here is CASSLGGTDTQYF. The CDR3 DNA is TGTGCCAGCAGCTTAGGGGGGACAGATACGCAGTATTTT.

The sample holds many counts of this clonotype. The rearrangement links TRBV12-3 or TRBV12-4 to TRBJ2-7, with D possibly being TRBD1 (5 bases). The V end lost 5 bases, the J end lost 1 base, and 15 bases lay between the germline ends. The CDR3 extends over 15 amino acids. DNA for the CDR3: TGTGCCAGCAGTGTCGACCAGGGCCGGTCCTACGAGCAGTACTTC. Its translation: CASSVDQGRSYEQYF.

The chain combines TRBV7-2 with TRBJ2-7; perhaps TRBD1 as D (6 bases). The CDR3 has 15 amino acids. The V gene lost 5 bases and the J gene lost 2 bases, with 16 bases spanning the gap. Germline V gives CDR1 SGHTA, CDR2 FQGNSA. The CDR3 spells CASSTASDSAYEQYF. CDR3 sequence (DNA): TGTGCCAGCAGCACAGCCTCGGACAGCGCCTACGAGCAGTACTTC.

By share, this clonotype counts as medium-sized. The gene calls are TRBV7-8 and TRBJ1-5; perhaps TRBD1 as D (6 bases). Germline V gene sequence: CDR1 SGHVS, CDR2 FQNEAQ. V lost 2 bases to trimming and J lost 2 bases, with 16 bases between them. The CDR3 has 17 amino acids. The CDR3 here is CASSLLIWGPGNQPQHF. CDR3 DNA sequence: TGTGCCAGCAGCTTATTAATCTGGGGGCCCGGCAATCAGCCCCAGCATTTT.

This clonotype occurred a few times. The chain couples TRBV7-3 to TRBJ2-3; TRBD2 might be the D (5 bases). Germline V gene sequence: CDR1 SGHTA, CDR2 FQGTGA. V lost 5 bases and J 2 bases, leaving 17 bases between the germline ends. This CDR3 has 16 amino acids. This CDR3 reads CASSPDSSGYTDTQYF. CDR3 nucleotides: TGTGCCAGCAGCCCAGACTCCAGCGGTTACACAGATACGCAGTATTTT.

At least ten counts were recorded for this clonotype. The rearrangement links TRBV7-6 to TRBJ2-5; D unclear. The J call may not be correct, given that the DNA end is closer to TRBJ2-7. The CDR3 sequence is 13 residues long. CDR1 and CDR2 from the germline V gene are SGHVS and FNYEAQ. In nucleotides, the CDR3 is TGTGCCAGCAGCTTAGTTCTAAGCTACGAGCAGTACTTC. Translation: CASSLVLSYEQYF.

The chain couples TRBV6-6 to TRBJ2-1; no clear D. Trimming cost V 2 bases and J 0 bases, with 11 bases left between them. CDR3 size: 16 residues. Germline values: CDR1 MNHNY, CDR2 SVGAGI (reference sequence). Here the CDR3 DNA reads TGTGCCAGCAGTTACAGTAGGGCGAGCTCCTACAATGAGCAGTTCTTC. Protein product: CASSYSRASSYNEQFF.

This chain connects TRBV7-2 to TRBJ2-7; D gene ambiguous. Germline lookup yields CDR1 SGHTA and CDR2 FQGNSA. The CDR3 runs 15 residues. Trimming pared 4 bases from V and 7 bases from J, leaving 20 bases between. The CDR3 DNA reads as TGTGCCAGCAGCTCAGACTTGTTCTCCTACAATGAGCAGTACTTC. It is translated as CASSSDLFSYNEQYF.

This sequence joins TRBV7-6 and TRBJ2-4; the D gene is possibly TRBD2 (6 bases). The closer fit of TRBJ2-7 to the DNA end suggests the J call may be wrong. Per germline, CDR1 SGHVS and CDR2 FNYEAQ. This CDR3 has 16 amino acids. In DNA, the CDR3 is TGTGCCAGCAGCTCTACGCTCAAACGGGACTTATACGAGCAGTACTTC. This gives the protein CASSSTLKRDLYEQYF.

This clonotype came up many times. Since a much larger clone is just one base distant, this may be a read error. This CDR3 reads CASSLSFSSGNEQYF. CDR3 nucleotides: TGTGCCAGCAGCTTAAGTTTTTCTAGCGGCAATGAGCAGTACTTC. This chain links TRBV7-3 with TRBJ2-1; 7 positions agree with TRBD2. Near its end, the DNA agrees better with TRBJ2-7, so the J call may be wrong. The CDR3 is 15 residues long. In germline, CDR1 is SGHTA, CDR2 FQGTGA.

This clonotype was detected many times. The chain uses TRBV10-3 and TRBJ2-6; 7 nucleotides agree with TRBD1. Per the germline V gene, CDR1 is ENHRY and CDR2 is SYGVKD. The V and J ends lost 6 bases and 4 bases, in that order; junction bases with no gene match: 9. The CDR3 covers 16 residues. CDR3 coding DNA: TGTGCCATCAGAGGGACAGCCTCGGCGGGGGCCAACGTCCTGACTTTC. This encodes CAIRGTASAGANVLTF.